This record covers a single T cell receptor beta chain. As yet, its antigen is unknown. These data are taken from a study of beta chain features in type 1 diabetes. Study outcomes and limitations: TCRB CDR3s from Type 1 diabetes patients were moderately but significantly shorter in all four CD4+ subsets.

V was clipped by 1 base and J by 0 bases, with 13 bases between them. The germline V gene encodes CDR1 SQVTM and CDR2 ANQGSEA. The CDR3 totals 16 residues. The whole isolated RNA underwent reverse transcription, so sequencing captured expressed TCRB transcripts. The assay was immunoSEQ multiplex PCR, and TCRdb's table has in-frame clones only and misses some. This table has around 160,000 clones, roughly 59% appearing once. The sample taken for sequencing was naive CD4+ T cells from blood. The chain is built from TRBV29-1 and TRBJ2-1, with D perhaps matching TRBD1 or TRBD2 (5 bases each). The source is a man aged 25 to 40 with type 1 diabetes. The CDR3 nucleotides read TGCAGCGTTGAAGCCGGGACGGCGAACTCCTACAATGAGCAGTTCTTC. This codes for CSVEAGTANSYNEQFF.